This TCR beta chain was documented in a study of blood T cell repertoires in COVID-19. Across the whole study: Material from acute and convalescent COVID-19 was sourced from the United States, Italy and Spain.

Per the study methods: Quantification of nucleated cells was approximated via reference gene primer amplification. Using immunoSEQ multiplex PCR, the repertoire was profiled, and TCRdb retains in-frame clones only, with some absent. The V and J calls and the clone size are those of that table, but D and trimming were determined from the DNA. The sample holds roughly 250,000 clones, approximately 81% seen once. Input material: peripheral blood. This TCR was recovered from an older woman with active or convalescent COVID-19.

CDR3 DNA: TGTGCCAGCAGCCAAGTATCGGACAGGGGCTATGGCTACACCTTC. It specifies CASSQVSDRGYGYTF. The J gene is TRBJ1-2, the V gene TRBV3-1 (or the pseudogene TRBV3-2); 9 positions match TRBD1. V shed 1 base, J shed 4 bases, and the junction held 4 bases outside the gene matches. The CDR3 is 15 amino acids. CDR1 LGHDT and CDR2 YNNKEL come from the germline V gene (reference sequence).